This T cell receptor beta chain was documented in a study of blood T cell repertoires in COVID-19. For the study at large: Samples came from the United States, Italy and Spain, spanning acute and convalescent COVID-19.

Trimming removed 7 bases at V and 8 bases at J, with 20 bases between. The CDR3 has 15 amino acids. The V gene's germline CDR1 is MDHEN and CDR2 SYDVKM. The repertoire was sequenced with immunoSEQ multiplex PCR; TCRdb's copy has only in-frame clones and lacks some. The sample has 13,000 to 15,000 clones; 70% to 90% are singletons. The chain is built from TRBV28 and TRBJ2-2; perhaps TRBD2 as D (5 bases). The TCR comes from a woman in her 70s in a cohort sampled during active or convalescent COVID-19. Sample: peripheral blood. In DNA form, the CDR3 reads TGTGCCAGCAACCATAGAGGGAATCTGGCTGGGGAGCTGTTTTTT. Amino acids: CASNHRGNLAGELFF.